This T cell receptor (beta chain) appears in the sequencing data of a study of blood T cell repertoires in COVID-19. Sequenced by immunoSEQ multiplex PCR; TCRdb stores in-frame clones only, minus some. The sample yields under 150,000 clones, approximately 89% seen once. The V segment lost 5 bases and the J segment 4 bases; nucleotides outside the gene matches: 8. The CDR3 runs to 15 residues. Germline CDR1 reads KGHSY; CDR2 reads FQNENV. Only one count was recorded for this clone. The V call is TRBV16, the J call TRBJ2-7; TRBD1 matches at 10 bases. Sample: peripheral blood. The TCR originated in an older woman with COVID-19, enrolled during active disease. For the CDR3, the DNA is TGTGCCAGCAGCAACCGGGACAGGGGCTCTTACGAGCAGTACTTC. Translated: CASSNRDRGSYEQYF.